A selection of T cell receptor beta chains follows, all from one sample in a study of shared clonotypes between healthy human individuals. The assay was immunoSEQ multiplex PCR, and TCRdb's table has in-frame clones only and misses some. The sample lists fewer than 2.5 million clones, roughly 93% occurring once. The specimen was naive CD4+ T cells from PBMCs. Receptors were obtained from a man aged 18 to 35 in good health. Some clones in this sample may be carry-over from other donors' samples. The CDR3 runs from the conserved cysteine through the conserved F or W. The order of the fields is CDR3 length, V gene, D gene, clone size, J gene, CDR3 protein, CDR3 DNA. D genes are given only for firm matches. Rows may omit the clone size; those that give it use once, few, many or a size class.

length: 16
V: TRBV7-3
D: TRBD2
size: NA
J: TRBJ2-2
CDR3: CASSLTALAATGELFF
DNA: TGTGCCAGCAGCTTAACAGCACTAGCGGCAACCGGGGAGCTGTTTTTT

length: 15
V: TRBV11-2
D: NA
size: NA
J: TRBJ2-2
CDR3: CASSGHIRNTGELFF
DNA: TGTGCCAGCAGCGGCCATATTAGGAACACCGGGGAGCTGTTTTTT

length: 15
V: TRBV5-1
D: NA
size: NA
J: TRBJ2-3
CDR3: CASSWGTASTDTQYF
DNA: TGCGCCAGCAGCTGGGGGACGGCTAGCACAGATACGCAGTATTTT

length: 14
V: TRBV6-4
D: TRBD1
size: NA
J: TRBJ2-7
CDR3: CASSPGQGYDEQYF
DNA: TGTGCCAGCAGCCCGGGACAGGGATATGACGAGCAGTACTTC

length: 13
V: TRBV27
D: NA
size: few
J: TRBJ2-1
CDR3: CASTSSREHEQFF
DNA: TGTGCCAGCACTTCTTCCAGGGAACATGAGCAGTTCTTC

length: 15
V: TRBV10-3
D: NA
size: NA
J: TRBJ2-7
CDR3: CAISEGAARSYEQYF
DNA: TGTGCCATCAGTGAAGGGGCAGCTCGCTCCTACGAGCAGTACTTC

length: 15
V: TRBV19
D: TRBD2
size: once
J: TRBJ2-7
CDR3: CASSLGREAPYEQYF
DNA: TGTGCCAGTAGCCTTGGGCGGGAGGCACCCTACGAGCAGTACTTC

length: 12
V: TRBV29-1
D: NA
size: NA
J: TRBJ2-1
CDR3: CSVNRGGNEQFF
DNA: TGCAGCGTTAACAGGGGAGGCAATGAGCAGTTCTTC

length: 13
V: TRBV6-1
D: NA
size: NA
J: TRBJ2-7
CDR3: CASSGMWASEQYF
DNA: TGTGCCAGCAGTGGGATGTGGGCCTCCGAGCAGTACTTC

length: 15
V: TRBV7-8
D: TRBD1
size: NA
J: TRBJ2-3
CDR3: CASSPRQGTTDTQYF
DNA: TGTGCCAGCAGCCCCAGACAGGGGACCACAGATACGCAGTATTTT

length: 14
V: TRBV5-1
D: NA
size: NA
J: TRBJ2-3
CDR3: CASSSLVYPDTQYF
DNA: TGCGCCAGCAGTAGCCTAGTTTACCCAGATACGCAGTATTTT

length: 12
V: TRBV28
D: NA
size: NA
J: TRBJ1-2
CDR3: CASNTANYGYTF
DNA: TGTGCCAGTAACACAGCTAACTATGGCTACACCTTC

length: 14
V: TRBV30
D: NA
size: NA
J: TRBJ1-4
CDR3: CAWSVQGSQEKLFF
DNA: TGTGCCTGGAGTGTACAGGGATCTCAGGAAAAACTGTTTTTT